This TCR beta chain emerged from a study of blood T cells in healthy people across ages. The V end lost 4 bases, the J end lost 7 bases, and 17 bases lay between the germline ends. CDR3 length equals 15 residues. Healthy Caucasian individuals from Russia aged roughly 6 to 90 served as donors. A second PCR, run for about 7 to 11 cycles, used a sample-barcoded 5' primer plus a J-beta primer mix. Every cDNA molecule carried a tag from a template-switch adaptor bearing 12 random nucleotides. TCRdb re-analysed the 5' RACE reads in MiXCR, keeping a single row per CDR3 protein. The table records 1 million or so distinct CDR3 sequences, 45% of them present only once.

The sequence derives from a woman in her sixties or seventies in good health. This sequence joins TRBV12-3 or TRBV12-4 and TRBJ2-1; D is possibly TRBD1 or TRBD2 (5 bases each). Material: blood. The CDR3 reads CASSSRSGTGNEQFF. CDR3 DNA sequence: TGTGCCAGCAGTTCCCGGTCGGGGACGGGAAATGAGCAGTTCTTC.